In its sample, the clone carrying this T cell receptor (beta chain) was seen once. The record originates from a study of shared clonotypes between healthy human individuals. There are 16 residues in the CDR3. Trimming took off 0 bases at V and 0 bases at J, with 11 bases between the two ends. Germline CDR1 reads SGHVS; CDR2 reads FNYEAQ. Repertoires were generated with immunoSEQ multiplex PCR, while TCRdb's copy carries only in-frame clones and drops some. The data hold some 2,500,000 clones, with 93% observed a single time. J is TRBJ1-1 and V is TRBV7-6; the D is unclear. This receptor was obtained from a man between 18 and 35 years old in good health. Some clones in this sample may be carry-over from other donors' samples. Material: naive CD4+ T cells from PBMCs. Subset specified: CD45RA+ positively selected. The CDR3 is CASSLALGSLNTEAFF. CDR3 in DNA: TGTGCCAGCAGCTTAGCGCTGGGCAGCTTGAACACTGAAGCTTTCTTT.